This entry describes one T cell receptor beta chain. The data are from a study of blood T cell repertoires in COVID-19. Study details: PBMCs, B-cell-depleted T cells, or T cells were the source of the cDNA or gDNA that made up the material.

Looked up from germline, CDR1 is WNHNN and CDR2 is SYGVQD (reference sequence). The CDR3 is 14 residues long. The V end lost 0 bases, the J end lost 7 bases, and 10 bases lay between the germline ends. Original handling: Amplification of reference gene primers provided the estimated nucleated cell counts. Produced via immunoSEQ multiplex PCR; TCRdb's table is partial and in-frame only. For V, J and clone size, that table is used; D and trimming come from the DNA. The sample has roughly 100,000 clones, roughly 79% seen once. Those enrolled in Seattle joined during active infection and were followed longitudinally afterward.

The source is a man older than 75 with COVID-19, enrolled during active disease. Sample: peripheral blood. The chain uses TRBV10-1 and TRBJ1-5; D call uncertain. CDR3 region: CASSESRAQQPQHF. The DNA of the CDR3 is TGCGCCAGCAGTGAGTCGCGGGCTCAACAGCCCCAGCATTTT.